The 12 T cell receptor beta chains in this list originate from one sample, sequenced in a study of response to subunit inactivated influenza vaccine. TCRdb processed the RT-PCR reads anew with MiXCR; each CDR3 protein has one entry. This sample yields around 760,000 distinct CDR3 sequences, of which approximately 15% are seen a single time; 6.5% to 8.5% belongs to the top ten. This specimen consisted of PBMCs from blood, obtained around 15 days before vaccination. These receptors all stem from a man between 45 and 60 years old who received an inactivated influenza vaccine.

The V call is TRBV6-1, the J call TRBJ2-2, with 7 nucleotides matching TRBD2. The germline V gene encodes CDR1 MNHNS and CDR2 SASEGT. The CDR3 spans 14 residues. V dropped 6 bases and J dropped 4; count of bases not matched to a gene: 5. CDR3 in DNA: TGTGCCAGCAGAAGACTAGCAGTCACCGGGGAGCTGTTTTTT. Its protein product is CASRRLAVTGELFF.

The J gene is TRBJ2-1, the V gene TRBV6-2 or TRBV6-3, with 12 bases matching TRBD2. The V segment lost 0 bases and the J segment 3 bases; nucleotides outside the gene matches: 12. CDR1 and CDR2 (germline): MNHEY, SVGEGT. The CDR3 covers 20 residues. The CDR3 DNA follows: TGTGCCAGCAGTTACTCGATAACTTTTCGGACTAGCGGGAACTACAATGAGCAGTTCTTC. Amino acid sequence: CASSYSITFRTSGNYNEQFF.

This clonotype occurred many times. The chain combines TRBV7-9 with TRBJ2-1, with 9 positions matching TRBD2. V lost 5 bases, J lost 4 bases, and 6 bases stayed unmatched. The CDR3 is made up of 15 amino acids. From germline, CDR1 is SEHNR and CDR2 FQNEAQ (reference sequence). The DNA of the CDR3 is TGTGCCAGCAGCCTCGGACTAGCGTTGTACAATGAGCAGTTCTTC. Protein: CASSLGLALYNEQFF.

The chain carries TRBV4-3 and TRBJ2-2, with 9 positions matching TRBD1. Trimming took 2 bases from V and 5 from J; bases not matched to a gene: 6. This CDR3 is built from 16 residues. The V gene's germline CDR1 is LGHNA and CDR2 YSLEER. The CDR3 DNA reads TGCGCCAGCAGCCAACACCCCGGGACAGGGACCGGGGAGCTGTTTTTT. Amino acids: CASSQHPGTGTGELFF.

This clonotype was counted between two and nine times. The gene calls are TRBV7-2 and TRBJ2-1; D not resolved. The CDR3 contains 12 residues. CDR1 and CDR2 from the germline V gene are SGHTA and FQGNSA. V was shortened by 6 bases and J by 3 bases, with 6 bases between the two germline ends. The CDR3 region has the DNA TGTGCCAGCAGGCAGGACTACAATGAGCAGTTCTTC. Residues: CASRQDYNEQFF.

This clonotype was found a few times. The chain has TRBV7-2 and TRBJ1-5; D is unresolved. This CDR3 is 13 amino acids long. Germline CDR1 SGHTA, CDR2 FQGNSA. Trimming took 8 bases from V and 4 from J, leaving 12 bases between them. The CDR3 spells CASQQEANQPQHF. The CDR3, as DNA: TGTGCCAGCCAGCAGGAGGCGAATCAGCCCCAGCATTTT.

The gene calls are TRBV12-3 or TRBV12-4 and TRBJ2-3; no reliable D call. This CDR3 has 12 residues. The V end was cut by 4 bases, the J end by 9 bases, with 11 bases between. CDR3 residues: CASSSQPYTQYF. CDR3 sequence (DNA): TGTGCCAGCAGTTCCCAGCCCTACACGCAGTATTTT.

This clonotype occurred a few times. The rearrangement links TRBV28 to TRBJ2-7; tentatively, D is TRBD2 (6 bases). The CDR3 loop spans 13 amino acids. The V gene lost 5 bases and the J gene lost 6 bases, with 14 bases spanning the gap. Germline V CDR1 and CDR2: MDHEN, SYDVKM. Here the CDR3 reads CASSPPAGGEQYF. CDR3 coding DNA: TGTGCCAGCAGTCCCCCCGCCGGGGGCGAGCAGTACTTC.

V and J are TRBV5-6 and TRBJ2-3; the D gene could be TRBD1 or TRBD2 (6 bases each). Trimming took 4 bases from V and 0 from J, leaving 12 bases between them. This CDR3 comprises 15 residues. CDR1 and CDR2 from the germline V gene are SGHDT and YYEEEE. The CDR3 DNA follows: TGTGCCAGCAGCCCAGGAGGGGGTAGCACAGATACGCAGTATTTT. This sequence encodes CASSPGGGSTDTQYF.

The CDR3 nucleotides read TGCAGTGCTTACCAGGGTCCCCCCGACGGGGAGCTGTTTTTT. Amino acids: CSAYQGPPDGELFF. This chain links TRBV20-1 with TRBJ2-2; D perhaps matches TRBD1 (5 bases). In germline, CDR1 is DFQATT, CDR2 SNEGSKA (reference sequence). The CDR3 covers 14 residues. Trimming removed 5 bases from V and 7 bases from J, with 17 bases in between.

This clonotype was detected many times. The gene calls are TRBV20-1 and TRBJ2-7, with TRBD2 identical over 8 bases. The V segment lost 6 bases and the J segment 0 bases; nucleotides outside the gene matches: 4. Germline CDR1 is DFQATT and CDR2 is SNEGSKA (reference sequence). The CDR3 runs 13 residues. The CDR3 sequence: CSAMSGSSYEQYF. The CDR3 nucleotides read TGCAGTGCGATGAGCGGGAGCTCCTACGAGCAGTACTTC.

This clonotype was seen more than once but under ten times. V gene TRBV12-3 or TRBV12-4 combines with J gene TRBJ1-2, with 7 bases lining up with TRBD1. There are 15 residues in the CDR3. The ends lost 1 base at V and 6 bases at J; junction bases unmatched: 8. CDR3 in DNA: TGTGCCAGCAGTTTAGGCAGGGGGACGATTGATGGCTACACCTTC. This encodes CASSLGRGTIDGYTF.